The T cell receptor beta chain described here comes from a study of T cell repertoires in cytomegalovirus infection (dated by TCRdb to about 2019). Study-wide context: Peptide stimulations targeted recently identified HLA-C-restricted CMV epitopes, whose presentation resists viral immunomodulation, together with well-studied HLA-B-restricted epitopes. Because public TCR beta signatures pointed to carriage of CMV infection together with the matching HLA type, the HLA type of each donor mattered for the analysis.

This clonotype was seen a few times. Its cognate antigen has yet to be identified. Per-base qualities were not stored, and no clone one base away is much larger. This specimen's treatment or condition label, per the study, means: in vitro stimulation with specific CMV peptide epitopes to enrich CMV-specific T cells. Reading the germline V gene gives CDR1 MNHNS and CDR2 SASEGT. V drops 8 bases and J drops 4 bases, leaving 9 bases in between. The CDR3 measures 12 amino acids from cysteine to phenylalanine. Just the 36-base CDR3 DNA is kept, in frame starting at base 1. The sample was run on an Illumina HiSeq 1500. TCRdb reprocessing: public reads trimmed at Q25 with fastp, clones called with MiXCR, in-frame beta chains kept. Rows with one shared CDR3 protein collapse into an entry with the most common genes and DNA. For this sample there are 550,000 to 850,000 distinct CDR3 sequences; around 30% appear just once. About 20% of the sample belongs to the ten largest clones.

Overall study outcomes, separate from this receptor: The ex vivo response was dominated by HLA-C-restricted CMV-specific TCR beta clonotypes, and the single most frequent clonotype in two of eight donors was supplied by these HLA-C-restricted clonotypes. Carriers of CMV infection plus the relevant HLA type were discriminated by the cumulative frequency of public TCR beta family members in the study cohort and in an independent 352-donor cohort.

This sample comprised cultured PBMCs, obtained from culture after CMV antigen stimulation. Recombination joined TRBV6-1 with TRBJ2-1, with the D segment identity uncertain. This TCR was sampled from a human donor in good health (CMV status not recorded). Some clones in this sample may be carry-over from other donors' samples. The sequence in DNA is TGTGCCAGCTGTCAAGCTTACAATGAGCAGTTCTTC. Translated, it reads CASCQAYNEQFF.